The text below deals with one TCR beta chain. Its binding antigen is unknown. Per-base qualities were not stored, and no clone one base away is much larger. The time point label on this specimen signifies: cells obtained before transplantation from donor or recipient. CD3+CD4+ and CD3+CD8+ populations were FACS-sorted from unstimulated pre-transplant donor and recipient cells taken from spleen or lymph nodes. This sample stems from a study of graft-versus-host responses after intestinal transplantation (dated by TCRdb to the early 2020s). For context, the study as a whole: The transplants that recipients got were multivisceral, liver-intestinal, or isolated intestinal. Every recipient was given anti-thymocyte globulin induction, then maintenance tacrolimus and steroids for around three years. After intestinal transplantation, graft-versus-host and host-versus-graft alloreactive T cell clones were followed in the graft, circulation and bone marrow using bulk TCR-beta CDR3 sequencing. Alloreactive clones were identified by sequencing pre-transplant mixed lymphocyte reaction products and comparing these products with unstimulated pre-transplant donor and recipient T cells. The cohort enrolled roughly 25 intestinal transplant recipients including one retransplant, and a few patients lacking pretransplant specimens were excluded. A peak of at least 4% donor T cells among recipient peripheral blood mononuclear cells was the definition used for donor T cell macrochimerism. Instead of going to the commercial service, samples from a few later patients were sequenced in-house on an Illumina MiSeq and processed with MiXCR. General conclusions and limits of the study: Early after transplant, peak levels of circulating GvH clones were associated with declines in HvG clones. High GvH to HvG T cell clonal ratios were observed in the allografts of patients with donor T cell macrochimerism. GvH clones turned up in recipient bone marrow, with some appearing earlier in ileal mucosa or blood, a pattern consistent with an intestinal mucosal origin. The relatively low number and heterogeneity of intestinal transplant patients limited the conclusions.

Receptors were amplified or captured by the immunoSEQ multiplex PCR assay. In most patients, genomic DNA was isolated using the Qiagen DNeasy Blood and Tissue Kit and sent frozen to Adaptive Biotechnologies for TCR sequencing. Adaptive Biotechnologies carried out high-throughput TCR-beta CDR3 sequencing of genomic DNA for most patients. The original pipeline was this. Adaptive's ImmunoSEQ software was the source of the TCR sequencing data for 18 patients, while three other patients were processed with MiXCR and VDJtools. CD4 versus CD8 sorting errors were corrected by removing sequences found in both subsets at a frequency ratio below 5:1. CDR3 nucleotide sequences shared by donor and recipient were removed because the origin of these sequences could not be assigned. To count as alloreactive, a clone needed at least 2-fold expansion over unstimulated cells and a minimum CFSE-low frequency of 0.002% (template counts) or 0.001% (read counts). Clones were considered mappable if detected in sequenced pre-transplant spleen, lymph node, or MLR CFSE-low populations of the donor or recipient. Cumulative frequency of alloreactive clones was calculated as a percentage of all sequences weighted by copy number. In its TCRdb copy, this immuneACCESS table keeps in-frame sequences only and misses some clones. Where compared with another copy, unresolved V genes explain less than half of these, and the others have no known cause. For V, J and clone size, that table is used; D and trimming come from the DNA. The sample yields approximately 94,000 clones; roughly 87% were counted once. The ten largest clones capture roughly 0.95% of the sample.

The CDR3 runs 13 amino acids, cysteine and phenylalanine included. Only the CDR3 region is kept as DNA, spanning 39 bases read in frame from base 1. Taken from the germline V gene, the CDR1 and CDR2 loops are SGHTA and FQGNSA. Deletion took 1 base off V and 5 bases off J, with a span of 8 bases between the germline ends. The starting material was unstimulated CD4+ T cells sorted from spleen or lymph node cells, obtained before transplant. The V and J genes are TRBV7-2 and TRBJ1-2; the D gene is unclear. The source is a human donor who was the organ donor for an intestinal transplant. The CDR3 reads CASSLGTLYGYTF. In nucleotide form, the sequence is TGTGCCAGCAGCTTAGGAACACTTTATGGCTACACCTTC.